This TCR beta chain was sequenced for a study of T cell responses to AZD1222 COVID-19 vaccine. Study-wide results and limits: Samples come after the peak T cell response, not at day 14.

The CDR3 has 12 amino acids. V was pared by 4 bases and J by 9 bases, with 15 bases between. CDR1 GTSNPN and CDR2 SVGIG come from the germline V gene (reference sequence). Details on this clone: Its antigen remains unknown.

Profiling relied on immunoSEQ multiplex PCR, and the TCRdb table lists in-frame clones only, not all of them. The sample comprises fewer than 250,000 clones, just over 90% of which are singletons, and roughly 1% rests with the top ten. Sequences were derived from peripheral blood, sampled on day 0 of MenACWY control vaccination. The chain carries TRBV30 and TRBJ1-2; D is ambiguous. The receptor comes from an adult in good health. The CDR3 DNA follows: TGTGCCTGGACCCCGGTGTCGAATAGCTACACCTTC. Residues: CAWTPVSNSYTF.